These T cell receptor beta chains were read from a single sample in a study of T cells in localized non-small cell lung cancer. The assay was immunoSEQ multiplex PCR, and TCRdb's table has in-frame clones only and misses some. The sample records under 50,000 clones, around 86% being singletons. The sequencing here drew on peripheral blood mononuclear cells, taken before any cancer treatment. All receptors derive from a man aged 35 to 69 with stage III lung adenocarcinoma. The CDR3 runs from the conserved cysteine through the conserved F or W. The D gene is left open where the match is weak. The size field is filled for only some rows; it gives once, few, many or a size class.

D gene | clone size | J gene | V gene | CDR3 protein | CDR3 DNA
- | - | TRBJ2-7 | TRBV6-1 | CASSALGGSYEQYF | TGTGCCAGCAGTGCTTTGGGCGGGTCCTACGAGCAGTACTTC
- | - | TRBJ2-1 | TRBV27 | CASRRAGIYNEQFF | TGTGCCAGCAGAAGGGCAGGTATCTACAATGAGCAGTTCTTC
TRBD2 | once | TRBJ2-7 | TRBV6-5 | CASSYETSGLYEQYF | TGTGCCAGCAGTTACGAGACTAGCGGACTATACGAGCAGTACTTC
TRBD2 | - | TRBJ2-7 | TRBV25-1 | CASSESLWLAGSTYEQYF | TGTGCCAGCAGTGAATCCCTCTGGCTAGCGGGGTCTACATACGAGCAGTACTTC
- | - | TRBJ1-1 | TRBV19 | CASTPKQFGNTEAFF | TGTGCCAGTACCCCCAAGCAATTCGGGAACACTGAAGCTTTCTTT
- | - | TRBJ1-1 | TRBV7-9 | CASSSTNTEAFF | TGTGCCAGCAGCTCGACAAACACTGAAGCTTTCTTT
TRBD1 | - | TRBJ2-2 | TRBV18 | CASSPGTANTGELFF | TGTGCCAGCTCACCAGGGACAGCGAACACCGGGGAGCTGTTTTTT
- | - | TRBJ1-4 | TRBV6-6 | CASRRGNEKLFF | TGTGCCAGCAGAAGGGGTAATGAAAAACTGTTTTTT
- | many | TRBJ1-6 | TRBV5-4 | CASSLEAGYNSPLHF | TGTGCCAGCAGCTTGGAAGCAGGGTACAATTCACCCCTCCACTTT
- | - | TRBJ2-7 | TRBV6-6 | CASTDGSSYEQYF | TGTGCCAGCACCGACGGGAGCTCCTACGAGCAGTACTTC
- | - | TRBJ2-2 | TRBV7-2 | CATSGRAANTGELFF | TGTGCCACCTCGGGACGGGCCGCGAACACCGGGGAGCTGTTTTTT
- | - | TRBJ2-2 | TRBV12-5 | CASGETENTGELFF | TGTGCTAGTGGAGAGACAGAGAACACCGGGGAGCTGTTTTTT
- | once | TRBJ2-3 | TRBV19 | CASSGGPLRTDTQYF | TGTGCCAGTAGCGGGGGGCCATTACGCACAGATACGCAGTATTTT
TRBD1 | - | TRBJ2-2 | TRBV25-1 | CASRDSGQGDTGELFF | TGTGCCAGCAGAGATTCAGGGCAGGGGGACACCGGGGAGCTGTTTTTT
- | - | TRBJ1-2 | TRBV6-5 | CASSYGTAVYGYTF | TGTGCCAGCAGTTACGGGACGGCGGTCTATGGCTACACCTTC
TRBD1 | - | TRBJ1-5 | TRBV6-6 | CASSSAGGFQPQHF | TGTGCCAGCAGTTCCGCAGGGGGCTTTCAGCCCCAGCATTTT
- | few | TRBJ2-3 | TRBV29-1 | CSGTWGPTDTQYF | TGCAGCGGTACTTGGGGGCCCACAGATACGCAGTATTTT